This paragraph covers one T cell receptor beta chain sequence. Its matching antigen is unknown. This sample is drawn from a study of T cell responses to AZD1222 COVID-19 vaccine. Broader study findings: No day 14 peak samples; only post-peak repertoires were characterized.

Second-dose intervals of approximately 4 or approximately 12 weeks were pooled. Assay used: immunoSEQ multiplex PCR; TCRdb lists only in-frame clones, some missing. This sample has approximately 120,000 clones, with approximately 82% found just once. The clonotype originates from an adult who received the AZD1222 COVID-19 vaccine. Sequenced material: peripheral blood, taken 28 days after the second AZD1222 dose.

The chain's CDR3 is CASSQAVSRGAFF. In DNA form, the CDR3 reads TGCGCCAGCAGCCAAGCGGTCTCCCGGGGAGCTTTCTTT. The rearrangement uses TRBV4-1 and TRBJ1-1; D is undetermined. The V gene's germline CDR1 is MGHRA and CDR2 YSYEKL. Trimming took off 1 base at V and 10 bases at J, with 13 bases between the two ends. CDR3 size: 13 residues.